This T cell receptor (beta chain) was sequenced in a study of Ad26.COV2.S vaccination and SARS-CoV-2 variants. Study summary: Enrolled in COV1001, the donor was in the Ad26.COV2.S trial arm, which received the vaccine. General observations from the study: Vaccinees reportedly had broad spike-specific CD8+ and CD4+ T cell responses. Responses of T cells in total may have been underestimated by the TCR breadth and depth analyses.

Described treatment: some 20 received Ad26.COV2.S at low or high dose, single or two shots; 5 received placebo; per-sample allocation not given. Sampling occurred on day 63 after the first vaccine or placebo injection. Repertoires were generated with immunoSEQ multiplex PCR, while TCRdb's copy carries only in-frame clones and drops some. The repertoire holds about 400,000 clones, with about 88% as singletons. With regard to this clone: Antigen specificity is unknown.

The germline V gene encodes CDR1 SGDLS and CDR2 YYNGEE. This CDR3 region has 15 residues. With V trimmed by 0 bases and J by 4 bases, 2 bases remained unmatched. The input for sequencing was peripheral blood, taken in a trial of Ad26.COV2.S vaccine versus placebo. This TCR came from a person between 18 and 65 years old who received the Ad26.COV2.S COVID-19 vaccine or a placebo. The chain has TRBV9 and TRBJ2-3, with 10 bases that match TRBD2. CDR3 amino acids: CASSVGTSGPDTQYF. CDR3 sequence (DNA): TGTGCCAGCAGCGTAGGGACTAGCGGCCCAGATACGCAGTATTTT.